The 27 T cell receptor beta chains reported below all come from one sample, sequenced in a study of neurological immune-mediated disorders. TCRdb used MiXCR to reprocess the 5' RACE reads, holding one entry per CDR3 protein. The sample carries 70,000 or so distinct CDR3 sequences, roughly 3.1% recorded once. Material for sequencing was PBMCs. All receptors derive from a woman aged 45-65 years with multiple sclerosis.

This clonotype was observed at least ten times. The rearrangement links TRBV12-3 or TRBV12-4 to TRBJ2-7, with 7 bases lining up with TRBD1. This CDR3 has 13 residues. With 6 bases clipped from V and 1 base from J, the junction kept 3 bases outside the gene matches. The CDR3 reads CASRRDSSYEQYF. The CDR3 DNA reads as TGTGCCAGCAGGAGGGACAGTTCCTACGAGCAGTACTTC.

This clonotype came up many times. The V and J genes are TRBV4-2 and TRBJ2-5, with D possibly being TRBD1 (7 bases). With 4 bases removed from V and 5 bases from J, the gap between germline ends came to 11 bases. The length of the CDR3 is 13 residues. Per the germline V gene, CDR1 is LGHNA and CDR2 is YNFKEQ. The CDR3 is CASSPTGRETQYF. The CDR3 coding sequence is TGTGCCAGCAGCCCGACAGGGAGGGAGACCCAGTACTTC.

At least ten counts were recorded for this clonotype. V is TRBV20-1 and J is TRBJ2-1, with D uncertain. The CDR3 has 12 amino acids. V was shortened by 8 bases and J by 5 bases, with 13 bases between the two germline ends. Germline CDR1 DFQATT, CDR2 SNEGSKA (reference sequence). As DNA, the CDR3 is TGCAGTTCTACGGCCTTCGACAATGAGCAGTTCTTC. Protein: CSSTAFDNEQFF.

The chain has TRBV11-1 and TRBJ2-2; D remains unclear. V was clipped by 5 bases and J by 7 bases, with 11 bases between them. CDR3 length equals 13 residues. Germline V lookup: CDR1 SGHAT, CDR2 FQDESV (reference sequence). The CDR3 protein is CASSPQFGGELFF. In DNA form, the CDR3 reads TGTGCCAGCAGCCCCCAGTTTGGCGGGGAGCTGTTTTTT.

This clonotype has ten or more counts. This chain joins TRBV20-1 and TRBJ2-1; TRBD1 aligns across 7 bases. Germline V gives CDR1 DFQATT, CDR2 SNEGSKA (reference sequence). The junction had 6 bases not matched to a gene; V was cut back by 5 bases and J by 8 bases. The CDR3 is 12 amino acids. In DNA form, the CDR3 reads TGCAGTGCTGCCAAGGGGGCCGATGAGCAGTTCTTC. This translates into CSAAKGADEQFF.

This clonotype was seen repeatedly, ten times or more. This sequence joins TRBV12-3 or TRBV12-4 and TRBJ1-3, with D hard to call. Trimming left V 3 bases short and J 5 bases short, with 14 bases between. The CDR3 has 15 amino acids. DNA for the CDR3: TGTGCCAGCAGTTTTTTTTCGGTTTTTCGAAACACCATATATTTT. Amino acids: CASSFFSVFRNTIYF.

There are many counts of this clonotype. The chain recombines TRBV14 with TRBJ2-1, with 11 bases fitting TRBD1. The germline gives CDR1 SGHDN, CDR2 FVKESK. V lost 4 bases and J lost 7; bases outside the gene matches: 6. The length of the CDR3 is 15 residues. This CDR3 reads CASSRTGGKGNEQFF. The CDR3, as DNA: TGTGCCAGCAGCCGGACAGGGGGCAAAGGGAATGAGCAGTTCTTC.

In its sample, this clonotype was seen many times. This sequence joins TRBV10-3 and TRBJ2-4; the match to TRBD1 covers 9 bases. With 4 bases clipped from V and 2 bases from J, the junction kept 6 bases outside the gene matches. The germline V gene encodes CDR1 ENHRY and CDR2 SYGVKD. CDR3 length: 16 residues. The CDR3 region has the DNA TGTGCCATCAGTGGGGACAGGGAGCGAACCAAAAACATTCAGTACTTC. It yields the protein CAISGDRERTKNIQYF.

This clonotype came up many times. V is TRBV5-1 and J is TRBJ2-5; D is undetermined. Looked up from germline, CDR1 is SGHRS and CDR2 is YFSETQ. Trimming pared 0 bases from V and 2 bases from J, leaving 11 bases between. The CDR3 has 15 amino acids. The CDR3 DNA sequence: TGCGCCAGCAGCTTGGAAGATAGGTTACAAGAGACCCAGTACTTC. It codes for CASSLEDRLQETQYF.

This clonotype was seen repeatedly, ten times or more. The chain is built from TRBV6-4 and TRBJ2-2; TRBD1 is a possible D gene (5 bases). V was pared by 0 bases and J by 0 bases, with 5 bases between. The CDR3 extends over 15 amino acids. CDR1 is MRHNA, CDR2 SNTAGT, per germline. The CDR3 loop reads CASSDSGANTGELFF. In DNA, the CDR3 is TGTGCCAGCAGTGACTCAGGGGCGAACACCGGGGAGCTGTTTTTT.

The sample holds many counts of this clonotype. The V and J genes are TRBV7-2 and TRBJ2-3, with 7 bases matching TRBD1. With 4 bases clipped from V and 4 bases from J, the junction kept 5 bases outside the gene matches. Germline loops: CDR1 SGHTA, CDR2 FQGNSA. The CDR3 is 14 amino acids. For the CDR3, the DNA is TGTGCCAGCAGCTCCCGACAGGGCGCAGATACGCAGTATTTT. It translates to CASSSRQGADTQYF.

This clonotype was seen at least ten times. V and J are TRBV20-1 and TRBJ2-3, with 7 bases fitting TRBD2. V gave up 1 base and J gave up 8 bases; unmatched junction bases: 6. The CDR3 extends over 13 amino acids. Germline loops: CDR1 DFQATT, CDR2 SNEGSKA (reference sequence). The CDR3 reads CSARVRTRGTQYF. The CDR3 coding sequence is TGCAGTGCTAGAGTGCGGACTAGGGGTACGCAGTATTTT.

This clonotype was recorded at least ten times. CDR3 DNA: TGCAGTGCTAGAAGTGCGGGCCGCAACTATGGCTACACCTTC. As protein: CSARSAGRNYGYTF. V usage is TRBV20-1 and J usage is TRBJ1-2, with D unresolved. This CDR3 is 14 amino acids long. The ends were cut back, 2 bases at V and 2 bases at J, with 12 bases in the middle. From germline, CDR1 is DFQATT and CDR2 SNEGSKA (reference sequence).

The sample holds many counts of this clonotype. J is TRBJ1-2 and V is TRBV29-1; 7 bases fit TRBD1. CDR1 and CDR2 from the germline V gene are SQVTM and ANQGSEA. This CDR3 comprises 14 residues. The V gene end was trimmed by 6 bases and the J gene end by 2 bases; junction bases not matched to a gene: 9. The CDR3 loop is CSVARDSLNYGYTF. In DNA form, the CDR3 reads TGCAGCGTCGCCCGGGACAGCTTAAACTATGGCTACACCTTC.

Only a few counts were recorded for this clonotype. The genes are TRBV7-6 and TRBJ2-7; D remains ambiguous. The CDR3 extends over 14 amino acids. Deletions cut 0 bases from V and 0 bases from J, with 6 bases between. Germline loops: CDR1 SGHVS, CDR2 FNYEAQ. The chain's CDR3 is CASSLAVFSYEQYF. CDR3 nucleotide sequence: TGTGCCAGCAGCTTAGCGGTATTCTCCTACGAGCAGTACTTC.

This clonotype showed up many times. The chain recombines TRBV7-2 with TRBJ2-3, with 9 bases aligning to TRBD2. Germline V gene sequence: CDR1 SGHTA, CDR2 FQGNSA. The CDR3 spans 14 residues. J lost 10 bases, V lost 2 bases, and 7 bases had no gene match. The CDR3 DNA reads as TGTGCCAGCAGCTTAAGGGTTAGCGGGGGCGCGCAGTATTTT. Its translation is CASSLRVSGGAQYF.

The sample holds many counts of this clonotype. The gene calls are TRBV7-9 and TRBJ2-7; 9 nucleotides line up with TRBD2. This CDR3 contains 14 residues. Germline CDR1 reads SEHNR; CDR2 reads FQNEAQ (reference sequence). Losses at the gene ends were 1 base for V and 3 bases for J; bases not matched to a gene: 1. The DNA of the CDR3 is TGTGCCAGCAGCTTAGAGCGGGAGGACTACGAGCAGTACTTC. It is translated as CASSLEREDYEQYF.

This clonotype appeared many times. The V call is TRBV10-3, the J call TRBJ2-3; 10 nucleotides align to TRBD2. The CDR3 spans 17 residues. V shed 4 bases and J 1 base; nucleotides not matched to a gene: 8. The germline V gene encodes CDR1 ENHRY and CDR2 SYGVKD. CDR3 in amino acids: CAISGLAGATGTDTQYF. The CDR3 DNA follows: TGTGCCATCAGTGGGCTAGCGGGAGCGACTGGCACAGATACGCAGTATTTT.

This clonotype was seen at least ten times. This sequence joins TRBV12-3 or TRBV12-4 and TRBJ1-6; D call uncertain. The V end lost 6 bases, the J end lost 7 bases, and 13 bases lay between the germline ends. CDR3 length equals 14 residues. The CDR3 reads CASSLRDTNSPLHF. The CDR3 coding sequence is TGTGCCAGCAGCCTACGGGATACGAATTCACCCCTCCACTTT.

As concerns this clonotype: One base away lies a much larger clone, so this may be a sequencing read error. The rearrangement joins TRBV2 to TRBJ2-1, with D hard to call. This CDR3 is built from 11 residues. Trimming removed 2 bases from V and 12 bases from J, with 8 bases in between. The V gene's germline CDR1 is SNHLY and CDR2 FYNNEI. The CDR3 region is CASSETGAQFF. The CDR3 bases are TGTGCCAGCAGTGAAACTGGTGCGCAGTTCTTC.

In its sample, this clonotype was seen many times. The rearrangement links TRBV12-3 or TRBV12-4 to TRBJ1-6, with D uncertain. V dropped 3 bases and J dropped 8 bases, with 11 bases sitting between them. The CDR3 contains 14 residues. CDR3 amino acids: CASSLTHKDSPLHF. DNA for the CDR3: TGTGCCAGCAGTTTGACTCACAAGGATTCACCCCTCCACTTT.

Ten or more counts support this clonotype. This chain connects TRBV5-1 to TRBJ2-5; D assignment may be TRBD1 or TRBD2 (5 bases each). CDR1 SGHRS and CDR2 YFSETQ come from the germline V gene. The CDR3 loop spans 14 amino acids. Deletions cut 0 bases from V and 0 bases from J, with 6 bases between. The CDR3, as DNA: TGCGCCAGCAGCTTGGAGGGACACCAAGAGACCCAGTACTTC. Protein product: CASSLEGHQETQYF.

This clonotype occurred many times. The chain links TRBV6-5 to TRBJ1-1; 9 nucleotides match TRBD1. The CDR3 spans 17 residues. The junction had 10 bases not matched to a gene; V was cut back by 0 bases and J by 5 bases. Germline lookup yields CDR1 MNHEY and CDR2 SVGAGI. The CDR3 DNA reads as TGTGCCAGCAGTTACTCGACGGGGACAGGGTCGGTTACTGAAGCTTTCTTT. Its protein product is CASSYSTGTGSVTEAFF.

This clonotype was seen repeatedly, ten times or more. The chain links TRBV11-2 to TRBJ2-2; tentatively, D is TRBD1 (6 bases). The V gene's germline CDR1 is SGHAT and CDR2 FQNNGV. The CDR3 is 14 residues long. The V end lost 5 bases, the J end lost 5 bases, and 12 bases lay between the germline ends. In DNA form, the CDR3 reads TGTGCCAGCAGCGGGGGCCCGAGAACCGGGGAGCTGTTTTTT. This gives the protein CASSGGPRTGELFF. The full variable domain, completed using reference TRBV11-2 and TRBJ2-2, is EAGVAQSPRYKIIEKRQSVAFWCNPISGHATLYWYQQILGQGPKLLIQFQNNGVVDDSQLPKDRFSAERLKGVDSTLKIQPAKLEDSAVYLCASSGGPRTGELFFGEGSRLTVL.

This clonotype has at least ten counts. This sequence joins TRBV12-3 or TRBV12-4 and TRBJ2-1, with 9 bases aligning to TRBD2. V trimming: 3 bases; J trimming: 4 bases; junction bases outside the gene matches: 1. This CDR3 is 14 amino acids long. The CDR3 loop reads CASSLGLAYNEQFF. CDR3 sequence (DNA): TGTGCCAGCAGTTTGGGACTAGCTTACAATGAGCAGTTCTTC.

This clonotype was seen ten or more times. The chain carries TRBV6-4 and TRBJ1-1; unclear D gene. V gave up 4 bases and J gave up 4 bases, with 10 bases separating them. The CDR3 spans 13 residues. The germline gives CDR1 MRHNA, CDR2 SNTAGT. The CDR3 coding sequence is TGTGCCAGCAGTGCCGCAAGAGGCACTGAAGCTTTCTTT. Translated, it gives CASSAARGTEAFF.

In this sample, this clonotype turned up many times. DNA of the CDR3: TGTGCCAGCAGCAAAACAGGGGGCAACTATGGCTACACCTTC. Translation gives CASSKTGGNYGYTF. This sequence joins TRBV7-8 and TRBJ1-2; TRBD1 matches 9 bases. The CDR3 spans 14 residues. V lost 5 bases to trimming and J lost 2 bases; unmatched junction nucleotides: 3. Germline V gene sequence: CDR1 SGHVS, CDR2 FQNEAQ.